Listed below are T cell receptor beta chains from one sample, sequenced in a study of cytomegalovirus exposure and HLA in healthy donors. Measured with immunoSEQ multiplex PCR; TCRdb has only the in-frame clones, and not every one. Of about 180,000 clones listed, 70% to 80% are singletons. The source material was PBMCs. These receptors all come from a man between 60 and 75 years old in good health and CMV-seronegative. CDR3s include the opening cysteine and the closing phenylalanine or tryptophan. The order of the fields is clone size, V gene, J gene, CDR3 protein. Clone size appears in some rows only: once, few, many, or a class for an expanded clone.

>once|TRBV5-1|TRBJ2-1
CASSLAEGGSYNEQFF
>once|TRBV5-4|TRBJ2-7
CASSLEGQGEVEQYF
>-|TRBV2|TRBJ1-2
CASSAQGKNGYTF
>-|TRBV19|TRBJ2-3
CASSSRLAGGSADTQYF
>-|TRBV28|TRBJ1-5
CASKPLMTGSNQPQHF
>few|TRBV7-9|TRBJ2-7
CASSPIQGEQYF
>-|TRBV5-1|TRBJ1-1
CASSLDGLGGSEAFF
>-|TRBV2|TRBJ2-1
CASKGWGGAGEQFF
>-|TRBV27|TRBJ1-1
CATRTGNTEAFF
>-|TRBV30|TRBJ1-4
CACSGNAEKLFF
>-|TRBV29-1|TRBJ2-3
CSVVGGGTQYF
>-|TRBV29-1|TRBJ2-1
CSVGSSGGNEQFF
>-|TRBV7-6|TRBJ1-6
CASSRQGQGNSPLHF
>-|TRBV6-1|TRBJ1-1
CASMRADTMNTEAFF
>once|TRBV29-1|TRBJ2-2
CSVRENTGELFF